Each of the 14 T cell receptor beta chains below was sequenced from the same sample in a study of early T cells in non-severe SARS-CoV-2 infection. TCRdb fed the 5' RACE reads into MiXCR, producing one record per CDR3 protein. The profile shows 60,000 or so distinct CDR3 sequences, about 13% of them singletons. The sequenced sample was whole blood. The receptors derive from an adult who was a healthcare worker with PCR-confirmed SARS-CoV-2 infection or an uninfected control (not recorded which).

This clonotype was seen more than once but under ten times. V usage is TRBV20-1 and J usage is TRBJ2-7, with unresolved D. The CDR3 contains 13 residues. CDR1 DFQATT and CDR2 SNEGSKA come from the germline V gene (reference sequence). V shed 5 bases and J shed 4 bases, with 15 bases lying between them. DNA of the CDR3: TGCAGTGCTTCCCGGCCCGACTTATACGAGCAGTACTTC. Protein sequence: CSASRPDLYEQYF.

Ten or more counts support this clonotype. The CDR3 DNA reads as TGTGCCAGCAGCCGACGAGACCCACAGGGGGTTTATGGCTACACCTTC. It yields the protein CASSRRDPQGVYGYTF. This chain uses TRBV7-9 with TRBJ1-2; TRBD1 matches 8 bases. The germline gives CDR1 SEHNR, CDR2 FQNEAQ (reference sequence). V lost 5 bases and J lost 5; bases outside the gene matches: 13. The CDR3 runs to 16 residues.

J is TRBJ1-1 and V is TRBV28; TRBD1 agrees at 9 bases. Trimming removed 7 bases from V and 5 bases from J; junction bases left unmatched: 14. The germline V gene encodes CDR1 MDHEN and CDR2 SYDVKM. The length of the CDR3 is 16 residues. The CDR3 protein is CASTYRGQGIRTEAFF. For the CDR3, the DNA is TGTGCCAGCACCTATCGGGGACAGGGTATAAGGACTGAAGCTTTCTTT.

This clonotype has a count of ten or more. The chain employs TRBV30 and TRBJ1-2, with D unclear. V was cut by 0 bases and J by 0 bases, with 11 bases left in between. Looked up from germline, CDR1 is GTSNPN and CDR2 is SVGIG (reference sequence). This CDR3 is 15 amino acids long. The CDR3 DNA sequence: TGTGCCTGGAGTGTAGGGCAGGTCACTAACTATGGCTACACCTTC. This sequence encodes CAWSVGQVTNYGYTF.

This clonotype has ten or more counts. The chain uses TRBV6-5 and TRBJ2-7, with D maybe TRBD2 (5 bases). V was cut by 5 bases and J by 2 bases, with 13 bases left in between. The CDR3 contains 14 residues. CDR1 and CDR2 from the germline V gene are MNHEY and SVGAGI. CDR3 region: CASSPIYGAYEQYF. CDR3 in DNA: TGTGCCAGCAGTCCCATTTACGGGGCCTACGAGCAGTACTTC.

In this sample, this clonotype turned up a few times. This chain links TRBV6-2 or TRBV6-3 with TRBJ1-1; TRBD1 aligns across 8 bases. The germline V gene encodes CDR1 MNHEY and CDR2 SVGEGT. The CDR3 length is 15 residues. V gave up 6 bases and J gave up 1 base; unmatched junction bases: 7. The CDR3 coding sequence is TGTGCCAGCAGCCACATCAGGGGGCGGAACACTGAAGCTTTCTTT. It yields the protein CASSHIRGRNTEAFF.

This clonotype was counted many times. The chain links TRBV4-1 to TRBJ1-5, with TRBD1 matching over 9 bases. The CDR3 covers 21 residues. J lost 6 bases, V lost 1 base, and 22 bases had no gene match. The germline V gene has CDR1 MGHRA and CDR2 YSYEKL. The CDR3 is CASSQGDPGQGLRRFRQPQHF. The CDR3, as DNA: TGCGCCAGCAGCCAAGGTGACCCCGGACAGGGGCTACGACGGTTTCGTCAGCCCCAGCATTTT.

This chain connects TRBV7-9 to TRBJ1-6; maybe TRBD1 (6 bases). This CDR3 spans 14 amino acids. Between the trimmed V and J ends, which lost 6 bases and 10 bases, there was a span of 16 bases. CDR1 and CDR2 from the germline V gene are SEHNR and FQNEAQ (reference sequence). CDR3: CASSPVAGASPLHF. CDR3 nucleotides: TGTGCCAGCAGTCCCGTGGCAGGGGCCTCACCCCTCCACTTT.

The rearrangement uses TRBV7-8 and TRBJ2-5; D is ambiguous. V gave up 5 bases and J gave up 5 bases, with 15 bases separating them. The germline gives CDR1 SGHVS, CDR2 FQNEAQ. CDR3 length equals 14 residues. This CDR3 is CASSPTAIRETQYF. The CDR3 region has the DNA TGTGCCAGCAGCCCTACCGCGATCAGGGAGACCCAGTACTTC.

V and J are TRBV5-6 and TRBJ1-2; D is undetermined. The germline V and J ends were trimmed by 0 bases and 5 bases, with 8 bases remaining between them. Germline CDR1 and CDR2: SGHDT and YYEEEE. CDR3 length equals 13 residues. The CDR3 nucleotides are TGTGCCAGCAGCTTGGTAGATGGGTATGGCTACACCTTC. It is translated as CASSLVDGYGYTF.

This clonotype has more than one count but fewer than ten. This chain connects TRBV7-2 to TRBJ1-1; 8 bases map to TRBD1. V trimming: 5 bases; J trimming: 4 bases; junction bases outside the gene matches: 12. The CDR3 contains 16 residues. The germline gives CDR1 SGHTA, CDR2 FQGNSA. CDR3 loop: CASSPRTGQVGTEAFF. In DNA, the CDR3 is TGTGCCAGCAGCCCCCGTACGGGACAGGTCGGCACTGAAGCTTTCTTT.

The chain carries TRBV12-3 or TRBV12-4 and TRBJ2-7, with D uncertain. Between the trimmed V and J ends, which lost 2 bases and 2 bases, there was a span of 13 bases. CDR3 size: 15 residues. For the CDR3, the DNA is TGTGCCAGCAGTTTATCCCCATCAAAGACCTACGAGCAGTACTTC. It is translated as CASSLSPSKTYEQYF.

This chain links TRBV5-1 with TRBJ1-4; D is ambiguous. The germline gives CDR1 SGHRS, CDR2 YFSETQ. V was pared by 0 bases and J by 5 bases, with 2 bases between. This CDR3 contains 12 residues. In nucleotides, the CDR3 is TGCGCCAGCAGCTTGGAGAATGAAAAACTGTTTTTT. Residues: CASSLENEKLFF.

The CDR3 DNA is TGCAGCGTTCAGAGGACTAGCGGCTACAATGAGCAGTTCTTC. It is translated as CSVQRTSGYNEQFF. The rearrangement links TRBV29-1 to TRBJ2-1, with 10 nucleotides matching TRBD2. CDR1 and CDR2 from the germline V gene are SQVTM and ANQGSEA. The CDR3 is 14 amino acids. The ends lost 5 bases at V and 3 bases at J; junction bases unmatched: 4.